This TCR beta chain was sequenced for a study of tumor-infiltrating lymphocytes in primary liver carcinoma. Turning to the study itself: The study obtained roughly 3.5 to 7.13 million productive TCRbeta reads per sample, similar across tissue types.

The CDR3 sequence is 14 residues long. V was trimmed by 7 bases and J by 0 bases, leaving 9 bases between them. CDR1 is PRHDT and CDR2 is FYEKMQ in the germline V gene (reference sequence). This clonotype was seen at least ten times. Germline DNA was extracted too, while blood RNA derived from unsorted whole blood. From 500 ng of total RNA, TCR beta-specific cDNA was reverse-transcribed using a constant-region primer. Nested multiplex PCR, run for three rounds with slightly modified ARM-PCR, yielded TCR beta libraries. Rounds one and two of PCR, each of around 11 cycles, were primed with TRBV1-TRBV30 forward primers and a C-beta reverse primer. One entry per CDR3 protein, called by TCRdb with MiXCR from the multiplex PCR reads. The table includes fewer than 400,000 distinct CDR3 sequences, about three fifths detected once.

J is TRBJ2-2 and V is TRBV13; D possibly corresponds to TRBD2 (5 bases). This TCR was recovered from a woman aged 25 to 39 with primary liver carcinoma and hepatitis B virus infection. Material: peripheral blood. CDR3 sequence reads: CASMPGSNTGELFF. DNA for the CDR3: TGTGCCAGCATGCCGGGATCGAACACCGGGGAGCTGTTTTTT.